This is a list of T cell receptor beta chains from one sample in a study of blood T cells in healthy people across ages. TCRdb used MiXCR to reprocess the 5' RACE reads, holding one entry per CDR3 protein. The table has some 1.5 million distinct CDR3 sequences, over 25% seen once. Material: blood. The receptors were gathered from a woman in her thirties in good health. Both conserved end residues are part of each CDR3. D genes are given only for firm matches. Expanded clones get a size class; other rows say once, few or many, or leave the size out.

TRBJ2-5,many,TRBD2,TRBV7-2,CASSLGAGGAETQYF,TGTGCCAGCAGCTTAGGGGCCGGGGGGGCTGAGACCCAGTACTTC
TRBJ1-6,.,.,TRBV6-1,CASRADSYNSPLHF,TGTGCCAGCAGGGCGGACTCCTATAATTCACCCCTCCACTTT
TRBJ1-1,many,.,TRBV29-1,CSVVGRRGDTEAFF,TGCAGCGTTGTTGGGCGACGAGGGGACACTGAAGCTTTCTTT
TRBJ1-5,few,.,TRBV12-5,CASGFGNDSNQPQHF,TGTGCTAGTGGTTTTGGCAACGATAGCAATCAGCCCCAGCATTTT
TRBJ2-1,few,.,TRBV27,CAGSWGQPSSYNEQFF,TGTGCCGGCAGCTGGGGACAACCAAGCTCCTACAATGAGCAGTTCTTC
TRBJ2-1,many,.,TRBV20-1,CSARPQYNEQFF,TGCAGTGCAAGACCACAGTACAATGAGCAGTTCTTC
TRBJ1-5,few,.,TRBV15,CATSSPSRGNQPQHF,TGTGCCACCAGCAGCCCCAGCCGGGGTAATCAGCCCCAGCATTTT
TRBJ2-5,.,.,TRBV11-2,CACSLGVQETQYF,TGTGCCTGCAGCTTAGGGGTACAGGAGACCCAGTACTTC
TRBJ2-1,many,.,TRBV7-2,CASSLEQLANEQFF,TGTGCCAGCAGCTTAGAACAGCTGGCCAATGAGCAGTTCTTC
TRBJ2-1,few,TRBD2,TRBV7-3,CASSPGSGANYNEQFF,TGTGCCAGCAGCCCGGGTAGCGGGGCCAATTACAATGAGCAGTTCTTC
TRBJ2-2,.,TRBD2,TRBV20-1,CSARDPRGANTGELFF,TGCAGTGCTAGAGATCCCCGGGGGGCGAACACCGGGGAGCTGTTTTTT
TRBJ2-5,.,.,TRBV18,CASSPRPPETQYF,TGTGCCAGCTCACCACGGCCTCCGGAGACCCAGTACTTC
TRBJ1-2,.,TRBD1,TRBV5-1,CASSYESGQGAIGYTF,TGCGCCAGCAGCTATGAGTCGGGACAGGGGGCGATAGGCTACACCTTC
TRBJ2-7,.,.,TRBV7-2,CASSKLGTTHEQYF,TGTGCCAGCAGCAAACTAGGGACAACCCACGAGCAGTACTTC
TRBJ2-1,few,TRBD2,TRBV20-1,CSAGQTSGLNEQFF,TGCAGTGCAGGACAGACTAGCGGGTTGAATGAGCAGTTCTTC
TRBJ1-5,.,.,TRBV25-1,CASSDTLGNQPQHF,TGTGCCAGCAGTGACACCCTGGGCAATCAGCCCCAGCATTTT
TRBJ1-1,.,TRBD1,TRBV29-1,CSAWTGIMNTEAFF,TGCAGCGCTTGGACAGGGATCATGAACACTGAAGCTTTCTTT
TRBJ1-4,few,.,TRBV20-1,CSARPFEKLFF,TGCAGTGCTAGACCCTTCGAAAAACTGTTTTTT
TRBJ2-1,.,TRBD2,TRBV7-8,CASRLKLAGGSSYNEQFF,TGTGCCAGCCGACTAAAGCTAGCGGGAGGGAGCTCCTACAATGAGCAGTTCTTC
TRBJ2-7,few,.,TRBV4-1,CASSLEKGKVYEQYF,TGCGCCAGCAGCCTAGAAAAAGGAAAGGTCTACGAGCAGTACTTC
TRBJ1-1,.,.,TRBV6-5,CASSYSPGRAFF,TGTGCCAGCAGTTACTCCCCGGGGAGGGCTTTCTTT
TRBJ2-5,.,.,TRBV2,CADREETQYF,TGTGCGGACCGGGAAGAGACCCAGTACTTC
TRBJ1-6,few,TRBD1,TRBV20-1,CSAGTGGYNSPLHF,TGCAGTGCTGGCACAGGGGGGTATAATTCACCCCTCCACTTT
TRBJ1-2,few,.,TRBV27,CASSSPGGVGGYTF,TGTGCCAGCAGTTCTCCTGGGGGAGTCGGGGGCTACACCTTC
TRBJ2-2,few,.,TRBV7-2,CASSFLPNTGELFF,TGTGCCAGCAGCTTTTTGCCGAACACCGGGGAGCTGTTTTTT
TRBJ2-7,few,.,TRBV6-5,CASSLSPGEQYF,TGTGCCAGCAGCTTATCCCCGGGGGAGCAGTACTTC
TRBJ1-2,few,TRBD1,TRBV28,CASSFSTGSDYGYTF,TGTGCCAGCAGTTTCTCGACAGGGAGTGACTATGGCTACACCTTC
TRBJ2-1,few,TRBD2,TRBV29-1,CSVGGSGVNEQFF,TGCAGCGTTGGGGGTAGCGGGGTCAATGAGCAGTTCTTC
TRBJ1-2,.,TRBD1,TRBV2,CASTDGQGGNYGYTF,TGTGCCAGCACCGACGGACAGGGGGGAAACTATGGCTACACCTTC
TRBJ2-5,.,.,TRBV2,CASSAGQWEQYF,TGTGCCAGCAGTGCGGGCCAATGGGAGCAGTACTTC
TRBJ2-1,.,TRBD2,TRBV4-2,CASSQARLAGGYNEQFF,TGTGCCAGCAGCCAAGCCCGACTAGCGGGAGGCTATAATGAGCAGTTCTTC
TRBJ1-3,.,.,TRBV6-2/TRBV6-3,CASSYGRPSSGNTIYF,TGTGCCAGCAGTTACGGACGGCCGAGCTCTGGAAACACCATATATTTT
TRBJ2-6,.,.,TRBV5-1,CASSLASGSSGANVLTF,TGCGCCAGCAGCTTGGCGAGTGGAAGCTCTGGGGCCAACGTCCTGACTTTC
TRBJ1-2,.,.,TRBV7-2,CASSLSGSLRGYGYTF,TGTGCCAGCAGCTTATCGGGCTCCCTGAGAGGCTATGGCTACACCTTC
TRBJ2-1,.,TRBD1,TRBV7-2,CASSLHGRGYWDEQFF,TGTGCCAGCAGCTTACACGGCAGGGGGTACTGGGATGAGCAGTTCTTC
TRBJ2-2,.,TRBD1,TRBV29-1,CSVLPGTGGSGELFF,TGCAGCGTCCTACCGGGGACAGGGGGTTCCGGGGAGCTGTTTTTT
TRBJ1-1,many,.,TRBV11-2,CASSQDRVGTEAFF,TGTGCCAGCAGCCAGGACCGGGTGGGCACTGAAGCTTTCTTT
TRBJ2-5,few,.,TRBV28,CASSVRAETQYF,TGTGCCAGCAGTGTTCGTGCGGAGACCCAGTACTTC
TRBJ1-5,.,.,TRBV6-4,CASSEGDRQPQHF,TGTGCCAGCAGTGAGGGGGATCGGCAGCCCCAGCATTTT
TRBJ1-2,.,TRBD1,TRBV7-8,CAGSLDRTGRRGYTF,TGTGCCGGCAGCTTAGATAGGACAGGGAGGCGTGGCTACACCTTC
TRBJ2-7,many,.,TRBV11-2,CASSPQRAYEQYF,TGTGCCAGCAGCCCTCAGAGGGCCTACGAGCAGTACTTC
TRBJ2-4,many,.,TRBV28,CASSPGGSVAKNIQYF,TGTGCCAGCAGCCCAGGCGGGTCGGTAGCCAAAAACATTCAGTACTTC
TRBJ1-5,.,.,TRBV18,CASSPIDSNQPQHF,TGTGCCAGCTCACCCATCGATAGCAATCAGCCCCAGCATTTT
TRBJ1-5,.,.,TRBV20-1,CSARGPGRDQPQHF,TGCAGTGCTAGAGGGCCCGGGAGAGATCAGCCCCAGCATTTT
TRBJ2-5,.,.,TRBV28,CASSSGPAEEQETQYF,TGTGCCAGCAGTTCCGGGCCTGCCGAAGAGCAAGAGACCCAGTACTTC
TRBJ2-1,many,TRBD2,TRBV2,CASRRGVSSGDNEQFF,TGTGCCAGCAGACGGGGTGTGTCTAGCGGAGACAATGAGCAGTTCTTC
TRBJ2-7,.,.,TRBV18,CASSPSTGQEYEQYF,TGTGCCAGCTCACCCTCAACGGGACAAGAGTACGAGCAGTACTTC
TRBJ2-5,few,.,TRBV5-1,CASSLSFYQGTAETQYF,TGCGCCAGCAGCTTGTCGTTCTACCAGGGGACGGCGGAGACCCAGTACTTC
TRBJ2-1,few,.,TRBV6-2/TRBV6-3,CASSYVEYGEQFF,TGTGCCAGCAGTTACGTCGAATATGGTGAGCAGTTCTTC
TRBJ1-5,.,TRBD1,TRBV24-1,CATSDRETGGNSNQPQHF,TGTGCCACCAGTGATCGTGAGACAGGGGGGAATAGCAATCAGCCCCAGCATTTT
TRBJ2-7,many,.,TRBV5-1,CASSLEVAYEQYF,TGTGCCAGCAGCTTAGAGGTAGCCTACGAGCAGTACTTC